Listed below are T cell receptor beta chains from one sample, sequenced in a study of Graves' ophthalmopathy and Graves' hyperthyroidism. TCRdb redid the calling of the multiplex PCR reads with MiXCR, one entry per CDR3 protein. Here the sample spans roughly 600,000 distinct CDR3 sequences, about 40% being singletons. Sequencing used peripheral blood or thyroid tissue (not recorded which). These receptor sequences come from an adult man with Graves' hyperthyroidism. The CDR3 runs from the conserved cysteine through the conserved F or W. D genes are given only for firm matches. Expanded clones get a size class; other rows say once, few or many, or leave the size out.

j_call v_call d_call clone_size cdr3_nt cdr3_aa
TRBJ1-1 TRBV19 - - TGTGCCAGCGGCGGGGGGACTGAAGCTTTCTTT CASGGGTEAFF
TRBJ2-7 TRBV7-9 TRBD2 many TGTGCCAGCAGCCTGACTAGCGGGAGGTTTTACGAGCAGTACTTC CASSLTSGRFYEQYF
TRBJ1-4 TRBV7-6 TRBD1 - TGTGCCAGTAGCTACGACAGGGATAAGAATGAAAGACTGTTTTTT CASSYDRDKNERLFF
TRBJ2-7 TRBV7-9 TRBD2 - TGTGCCAGCAGCTTAGAAGCTAGCGGAACCTACGAGCAGTACTTC CASSLEASGTYEQYF
TRBJ2-2 TRBV5-1 - few TGCGCCAGCAGCTTTTCCGGCAGTGGGAACACCGGGGAGCTGTTTTTT CASSFSGSGNTGELFF
TRBJ2-5 TRBV9 - - TGTGCCAGCAGCGTAGAGGGGACCCAGTACTTC CASSVEGTQYF
TRBJ2-7 TRBV29-1 TRBD1 - TGCAGCGTTGCTGGCCAGGGGGCGCCCGAGCAGTACTTC CSVAGQGAPEQYF
TRBJ1-6 TRBV5-5 - many TGTGCCAGCAGCTTGGCCAATATGGAGGATTCACCCCTCCACTTT CASSLANMEDSPLHF
TRBJ2-2 TRBV10-3 TRBD2 many TGTGCCATCAGTGAGCGACTAGCGGGGGGCAAGGACGGGGAGCTGTTTTTT CAISERLAGGKDGELFF
TRBJ2-5 TRBV7-9 - - - CASSFYICSATQQGVAETQYF
TRBJ2-5 TRBV6-5 TRBD1 many TGTGCCAGCAGTTCGCCCCGAGACAGGGGTAGGGAGACCCAGTACTTC CASSSPRDRGRETQYF
TRBJ2-3 TRBV10-2 TRBD2 - TGCGCCAGCAGTGTTGGGAGCGGGAGTGGTGCAGATACGCAGTATTTT CASSVGSGSGADTQYF
TRBJ1-1 TRBV2 - once TGTGCCAGCAGTAGTTCCGGGACAATATCGTTGTCCACTGAAGCTTTCTTT CASSSSGTISLSTEAFF
TRBJ2-2 TRBV10-3 - many TGTGCCACCGCCCAGGGTCGTCCCGGGGAGCTGTTTTTT CATAQGRPGELFF
TRBJ1-1 TRBV6-5 - many TGTGCCAGCAGTTACTCTTCGGGGTTAGGCACTGAAGCTTTCTTT CASSYSSGLGTEAFF
TRBJ1-4 TRBV7-2 - many TGTGCCAGCAGCTTAGGAGGGGCGGGAAATGAAAAACTGTTTTTT CASSLGGAGNEKLFF
TRBJ2-7 TRBV6-5 - few TGTGCCAGCAGTTACGGGCAGGGTCTATCCTACGAGCAGTACTTC CASSYGQGLSYEQYF
TRBJ2-5 TRBV5-5 TRBD2 - TGTGCCAGCAGCCCGGCCGGGGGGGGGATAGAGACCCAGTACTTC CASSPAGGGIETQYF
TRBJ2-7 TRBV6-5 TRBD1 many TGTGCCAGCACCTACCTGGGACAGGGGTCACACGAGCAGTACTTC CASTYLGQGSHEQYF
TRBJ2-7 TRBV11-2 TRBD2 many TGTGCCAGCAGCCTATTAGCGGGGGAACAGTACTTC CASSLLAGEQYF
TRBJ1-2 TRBV29-1 - - TGCAGCGCTGAGAGGCCTGGGGGTGGGTATGGCTACACCTTC CSAERPGGGYGYTF
TRBJ2-2 TRBV5-1 - - TGCGCCAGCAGGAGAGTCTCCAGAACGGCGAACACCGGGGAGCTGTTTTTT CASRRVSRTANTGELFF
TRBJ2-2 TRBV24-1 - many TGTGCCACCAGTTCTGCCACCTCGAACACCGGGGAGCTGTTTTTT CATSSATSNTGELFF